The present T cell receptor beta chain was sequenced within a study of T cell responses to AZD1222 COVID-19 vaccine. Background on the study: Second-dose timings of about 4 or about 12 weeks were pooled.

The germline CDR1 and CDR2 sequences are LNHNV and YYDKDF (reference sequence). Trimming pared 3 bases from V and 0 bases from J, leaving 11 bases between. This CDR3 comprises 15 residues. Whole-study findings and limits: Clonal diversity was possibly underestimated, and white British individuals and females predominated among donors.

In the case of this clone: The antigen remains unidentified.

Here immunoSEQ multiplex PCR was the method, and the copy in TCRdb shows in-frame clones only, minus some. The sample gives about 120,000 clones, approximately 90% of which show up once; 4% to 5.5% is in the top ten. The chain links TRBV15 to TRBJ1-2; D unresolved. This specimen was peripheral blood, taken on day 0 of AZD1222 vaccination. The source of this sequence is an adult in good health. Here the CDR3 DNA reads TGTGCCACCAGCAGCCCGGGCTACACTAACTATGGCTACACCTTC. It translates to CATSSPGYTNYGYTF. The full variable domain, in which reference TRBV15 and TRBJ1-2 provide the parts outside the CDR3, is DAMVIQNPRYQVTQFGKPVTLSCSQTLNHNVMYWYQQKSSQAPKLLFHYYDKDFNNEADTPDNFQSRRPNTSFCFLDIRSPGLGDTAMYLCATSSPGYTNYGYTFGSGTRLTVV.